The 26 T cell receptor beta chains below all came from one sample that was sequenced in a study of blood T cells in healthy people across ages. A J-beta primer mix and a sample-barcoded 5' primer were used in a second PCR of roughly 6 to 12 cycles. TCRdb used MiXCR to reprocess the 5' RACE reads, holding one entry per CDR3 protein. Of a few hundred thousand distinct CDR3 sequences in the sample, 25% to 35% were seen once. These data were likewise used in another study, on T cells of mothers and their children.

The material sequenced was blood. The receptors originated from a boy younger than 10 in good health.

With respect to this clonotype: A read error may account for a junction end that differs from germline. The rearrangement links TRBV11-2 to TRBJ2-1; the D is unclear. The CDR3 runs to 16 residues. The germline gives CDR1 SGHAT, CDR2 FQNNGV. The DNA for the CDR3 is TGTACCAGCAGCTTTCGGACGGCCAGCTCCTACAATGAGCAGTTCTTC. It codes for CTSSFRTASSYNEQFF. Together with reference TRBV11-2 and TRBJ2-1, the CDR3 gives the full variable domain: EAGVAQSPRYKIIEKRQSVAFWCNPISGHATLYWYQQILGQGPKLLIQFQNNGVVDDSQLPKDRFSAERLKGVDSTLKIQPAKLEDSAVYLCTSSFRTASSYNEQFFGPGTRLTVL.

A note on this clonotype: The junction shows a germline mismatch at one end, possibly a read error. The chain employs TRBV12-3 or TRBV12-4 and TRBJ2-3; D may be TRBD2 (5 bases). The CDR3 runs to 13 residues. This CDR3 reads CASSSVGADMQYF. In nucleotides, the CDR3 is TGTGCCAGCAGTTCCGTGGGAGCGGATATGCAGTATTTT.

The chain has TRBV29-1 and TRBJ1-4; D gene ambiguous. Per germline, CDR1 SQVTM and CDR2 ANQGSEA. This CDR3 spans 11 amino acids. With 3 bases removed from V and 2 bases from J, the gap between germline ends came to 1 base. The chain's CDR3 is CSVETNEKLFF. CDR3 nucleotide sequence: TGCAGCGTTGAGACTAATGAAAAACTGTTTTTT.

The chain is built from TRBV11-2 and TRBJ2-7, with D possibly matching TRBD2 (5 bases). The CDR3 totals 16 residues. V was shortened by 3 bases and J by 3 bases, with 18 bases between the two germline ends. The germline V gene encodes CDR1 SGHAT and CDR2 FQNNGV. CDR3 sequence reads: CASSLDLLGRHYEQYF. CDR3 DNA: TGTGCCAGCAGCTTGGACTTGCTAGGACGGCACTACGAGCAGTACTTC.

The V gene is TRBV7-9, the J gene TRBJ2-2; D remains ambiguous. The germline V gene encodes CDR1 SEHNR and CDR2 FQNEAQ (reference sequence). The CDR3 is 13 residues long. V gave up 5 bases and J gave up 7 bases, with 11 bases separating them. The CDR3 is CASSPQPDGELFF. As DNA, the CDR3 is TGTGCCAGCAGCCCTCAGCCGGACGGGGAGCTGTTTTTT.

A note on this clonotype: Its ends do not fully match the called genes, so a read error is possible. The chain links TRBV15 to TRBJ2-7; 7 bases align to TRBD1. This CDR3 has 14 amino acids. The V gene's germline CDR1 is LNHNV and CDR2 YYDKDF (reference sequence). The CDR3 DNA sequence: TGTGCCACCGGCAGGACGGACAGGCTTTCCGAGCAGTACTTC. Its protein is CATGRTDRLSEQYF.

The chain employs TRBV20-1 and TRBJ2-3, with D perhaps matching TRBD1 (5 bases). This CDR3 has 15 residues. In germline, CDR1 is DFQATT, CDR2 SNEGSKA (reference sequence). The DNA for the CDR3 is TGCAGCGCGCCACCAGGGCAGCGTAGGACAGATACGCAGTATTTT. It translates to CSAPPGQRRTDTQYF.

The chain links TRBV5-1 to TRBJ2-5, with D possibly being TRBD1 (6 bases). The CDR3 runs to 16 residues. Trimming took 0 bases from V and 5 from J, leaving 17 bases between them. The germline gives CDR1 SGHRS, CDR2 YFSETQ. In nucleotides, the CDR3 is TGCGCCAGCAGCTTGGGATTATGGGGGCAAGGGGAGACCCAGTACTTC. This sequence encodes CASSLGLWGQGETQYF. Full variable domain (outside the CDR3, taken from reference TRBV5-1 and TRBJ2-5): KAGVTQTPRYLIKTRGQQVTLSCSPISGHRSVSWYQQTPGQGLQFLFEYFSETQRNKGNFPGRFSGRQFSNSRSEMNVSTLELGDSALYLCASSLGLWGQGETQYFGPGTRLLVL.

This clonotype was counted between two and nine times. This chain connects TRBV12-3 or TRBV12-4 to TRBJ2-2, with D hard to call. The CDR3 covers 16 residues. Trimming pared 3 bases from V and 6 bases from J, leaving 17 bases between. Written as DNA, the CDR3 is TGTGCCAGCAGTTTTCCCCTAGTGAAGTTCGCCGGGGAGCTGTTTTTT. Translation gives CASSFPLVKFAGELFF.

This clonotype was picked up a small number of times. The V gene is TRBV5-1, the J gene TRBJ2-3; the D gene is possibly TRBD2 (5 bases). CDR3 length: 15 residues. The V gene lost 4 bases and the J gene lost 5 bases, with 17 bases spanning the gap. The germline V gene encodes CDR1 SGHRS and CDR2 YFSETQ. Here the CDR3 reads CASSQAPQAGDTQYF. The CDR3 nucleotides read TGCGCCAGCAGCCAAGCTCCCCAGGCGGGAGATACGCAGTATTTT.

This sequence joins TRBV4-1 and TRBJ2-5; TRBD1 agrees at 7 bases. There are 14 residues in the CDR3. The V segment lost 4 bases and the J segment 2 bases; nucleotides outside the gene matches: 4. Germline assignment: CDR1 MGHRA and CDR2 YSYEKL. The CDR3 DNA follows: TGCGCCAGCAGCCGACAGGGTGGGCAAGAGACCCAGTACTTC. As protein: CASSRQGGQETQYF.

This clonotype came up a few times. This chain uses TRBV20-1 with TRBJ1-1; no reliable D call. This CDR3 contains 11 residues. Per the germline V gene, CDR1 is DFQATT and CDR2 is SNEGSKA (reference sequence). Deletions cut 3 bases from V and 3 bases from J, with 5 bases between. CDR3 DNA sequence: TGCAGTGCTAGTGCATACACTGAAGCTTTCTTT. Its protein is CSASAYTEAFF.

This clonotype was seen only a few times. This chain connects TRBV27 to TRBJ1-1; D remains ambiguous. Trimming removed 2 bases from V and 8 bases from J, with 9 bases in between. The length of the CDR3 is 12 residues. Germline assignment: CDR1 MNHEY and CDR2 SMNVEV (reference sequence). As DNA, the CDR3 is TGTGCCAGCAGTTTAAGATACGGGGAAGCTTTCTTT. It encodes CASSLRYGEAFF.

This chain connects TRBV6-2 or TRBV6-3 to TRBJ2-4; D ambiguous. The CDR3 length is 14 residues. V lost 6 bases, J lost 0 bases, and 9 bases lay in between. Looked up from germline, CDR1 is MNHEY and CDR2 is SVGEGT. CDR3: CASSRTEAKNIQYF. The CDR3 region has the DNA TGTGCCAGCAGCCGCACGGAAGCCAAAAACATTCAGTACTTC.

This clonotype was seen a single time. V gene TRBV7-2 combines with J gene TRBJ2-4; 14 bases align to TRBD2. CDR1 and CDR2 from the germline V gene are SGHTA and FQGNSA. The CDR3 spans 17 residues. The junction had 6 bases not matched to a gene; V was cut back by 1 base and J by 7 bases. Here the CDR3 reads CASSLGRLAGGSNIQYF. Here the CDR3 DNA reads TGTGCCAGCAGCTTAGGTAGACTAGCGGGGGGGTCGAACATTCAGTACTTC. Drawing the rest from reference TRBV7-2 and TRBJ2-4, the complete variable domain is GAGVSQSPSNKVTEKGKDVELRCDPISGHTALYWYRQSLGQGLEFLIYFQGNSAPDKSGLPSDRFSAERTGGSVSTLTIQRTQQEDSAVYLCASSLGRLAGGSNIQYFGAGTRLSVL.

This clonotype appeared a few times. The CDR3 DNA reads TGTGCCACCAGCAGGGACCTGACAGGGCCGGGAGAGACCCAGTACTTC. This codes for CATSRDLTGPGETQYF. V is TRBV15 and J is TRBJ2-5, with TRBD1 matching over 7 bases. J lost 4 bases, V lost 3 bases, and 11 bases had no gene match. CDR1 and CDR2 from the germline V gene are LNHNV and YYDKDF (reference sequence). The CDR3 runs 16 residues.

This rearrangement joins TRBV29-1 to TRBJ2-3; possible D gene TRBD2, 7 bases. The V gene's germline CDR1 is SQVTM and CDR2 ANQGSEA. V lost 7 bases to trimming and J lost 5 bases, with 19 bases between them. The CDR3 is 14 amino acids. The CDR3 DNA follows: TGCAGCGCCTCTATAGGGGGGGCGGGAGATACGCAGTATTTT. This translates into CSASIGGAGDTQYF.

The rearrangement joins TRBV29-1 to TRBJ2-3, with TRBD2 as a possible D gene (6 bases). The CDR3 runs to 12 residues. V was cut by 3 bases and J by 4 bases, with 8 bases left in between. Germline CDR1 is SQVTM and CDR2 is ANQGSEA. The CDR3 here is CSVDREADTQYF. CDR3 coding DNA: TGCAGCGTTGACAGGGAGGCAGATACGCAGTATTTT.

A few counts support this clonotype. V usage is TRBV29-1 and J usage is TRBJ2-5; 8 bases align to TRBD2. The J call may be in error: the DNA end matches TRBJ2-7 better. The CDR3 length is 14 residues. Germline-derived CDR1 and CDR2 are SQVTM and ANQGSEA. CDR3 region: CSVEDGRASYEQYF. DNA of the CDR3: TGCAGCGTTGAAGACGGGAGGGCCTCCTACGAGCAGTACTTC.

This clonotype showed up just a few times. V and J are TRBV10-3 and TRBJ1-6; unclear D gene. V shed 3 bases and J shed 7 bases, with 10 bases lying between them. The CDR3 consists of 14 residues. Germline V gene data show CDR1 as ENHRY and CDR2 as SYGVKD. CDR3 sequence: CAISERAGNSPLHF. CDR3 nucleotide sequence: TGTGCCATCAGTGAACGTGCGGGAAATTCACCCCTCCACTTT.

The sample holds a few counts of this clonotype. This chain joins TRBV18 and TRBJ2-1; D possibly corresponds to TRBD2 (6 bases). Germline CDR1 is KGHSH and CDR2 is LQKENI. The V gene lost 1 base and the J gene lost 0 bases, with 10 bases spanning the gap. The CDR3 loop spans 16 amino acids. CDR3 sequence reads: CASSPRTGDSYNEQFF. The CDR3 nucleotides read TGTGCCAGCTCACCACGGACGGGGGACTCCTACAATGAGCAGTTCTTC. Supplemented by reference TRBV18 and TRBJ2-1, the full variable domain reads NAGVMQNPRHLVRRRGQEARLRCSPMKGHSHVYWYRQLPEEGLKFMVYLQKENIIDESGMPKERFSAEFPKEGPSILRIQQVVRGDSAAYFCASSPRTGDSYNEQFFGPGTRLTVL.

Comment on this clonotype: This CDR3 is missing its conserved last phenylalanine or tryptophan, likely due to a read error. This CDR3 is CASSLREPAYEQYS. Here the CDR3 DNA reads TGTGCCAGCAGTTTGCGGGAGCCCGCCTACGAGCAGTACTCC. The chain links TRBV12-3 or TRBV12-4 to TRBJ2-7; the match to TRBD2 covers 7 bases. The CDR3 contains 14 residues. The J segment lost 2 bases and the V segment lost 3 bases, leaving 4 bases of the junction unmatched.

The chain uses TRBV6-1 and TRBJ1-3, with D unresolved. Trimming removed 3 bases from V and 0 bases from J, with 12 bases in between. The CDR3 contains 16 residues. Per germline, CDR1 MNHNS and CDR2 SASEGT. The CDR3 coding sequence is TGTGCCAGCAGTGAGGGTCAGCCGAGCTCTGGAAACACCATATATTTT. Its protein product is CASSEGQPSSGNTIYF.

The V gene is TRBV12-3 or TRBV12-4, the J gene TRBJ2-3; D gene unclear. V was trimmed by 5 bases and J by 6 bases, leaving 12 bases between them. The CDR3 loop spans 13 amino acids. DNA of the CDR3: TGTGCCAGCAGTCCAAAGCGTCGGGATACGCAGTATTTT. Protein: CASSPKRRDTQYF.

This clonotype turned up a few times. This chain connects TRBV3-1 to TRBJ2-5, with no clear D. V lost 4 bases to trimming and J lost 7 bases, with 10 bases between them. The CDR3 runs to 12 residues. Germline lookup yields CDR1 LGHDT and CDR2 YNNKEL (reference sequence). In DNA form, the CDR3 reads TGTGCCAGCAGCCTTCAAAAGGCGACCCAGTACTTC. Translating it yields CASSLQKATQYF.

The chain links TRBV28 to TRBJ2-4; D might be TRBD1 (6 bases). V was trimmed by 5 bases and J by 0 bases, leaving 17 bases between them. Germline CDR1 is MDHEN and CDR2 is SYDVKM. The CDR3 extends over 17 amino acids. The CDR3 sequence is CASSIGWTALAKNIQYF. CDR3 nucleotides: TGTGCCAGCAGTATCGGTTGGACAGCCTTAGCCAAAAACATTCAGTACTTC. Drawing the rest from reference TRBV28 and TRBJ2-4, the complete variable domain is DVKVTQSSRYLVKRTGEKVFLECVQDMDHENMFWYRQDPGLGLRLIYFSYDVKMKEKGDIPEGYSVSREKKERFSLILESASTNQTSMYLCASSIGWTALAKNIQYFGAGTRLSVL.